Listed below are T cell receptor beta chains from one sample, sequenced in a study of blood T cell repertoires in COVID-19. The protocol was immunoSEQ multiplex PCR, while the TCRdb copy is restricted to in-frame clones and leaves out a portion. The table has around 70,000 clones, 79% seen once. Sample: peripheral blood. These receptors were taken from a man in his sixties with active or convalescent COVID-19. Each CDR3 is given with its conserved first and last residue. A D gene is named only where the DNA matches it firmly. Where a row states a size, it is once, few, many or the class of an expanded clone; other rows omit it.

size	D	V	J	DNA	CDR3
-	TRBD2	TRBV6-4	TRBJ2-1	TGTGCCTCTCGACTAGCGGGGAGCTCCTACAATGAGCAGTTCTTC	CASRLAGSSYNEQFF
few	-	TRBV4-1	TRBJ1-1	TGCGCCAGCAGCCAACCTGGACAAGCTGATGCTGAAGCTTTCTTT	CASSQPGQADAEAFF
-	TRBD1	TRBV2	TRBJ2-7	TGTGCCAGCGGGCCCTGGACAGGGGACTACGAGCAGTACTTC	CASGPWTGDYEQYF
-	-	TRBV11-2	TRBJ2-3	TGTGCCAGCAGGACTCGCACAGATACGCAGTATTTT	CASRTRTDTQYF
-	-	TRBV7-5	TRBJ1-2	TGTGTCAGAAGCTTAGTGACGGGGAACTATGGCTACACCTTC	CVRSLVTGNYGYTF
-	-	TRBV27	TRBJ1-6	TGTGCCATACCCCCCGACAGGTCTAATTCACCCCTCCACTTT	CAIPPDRSNSPLHF
-	-	TRBV7-2	TRBJ2-7	TGTGCCAGCAGCTTAGCGGCGGGGTACGAGCAGTACTTC	CASSLAAGYEQYF
-	TRBD1	TRBV5-1	TRBJ2-7	TGCGCCAGCAGCTATTACGGGACAGGGACGGACGAGCAGTACTTC	CASSYYGTGTDEQYF
once	-	TRBV19	TRBJ2-1	TGTGCCAGTAGCCGTAACAGAGACAATGAGCAGTTCTTC	CASSRNRDNEQFF
-	TRBD1	TRBV5-1	TRBJ1-1	TGCGCCAGCAGCCAAGGACAGGGGTGGACTGAAGCTTTCTTT	CASSQGQGWTEAFF
once	-	TRBV29-1	TRBJ2-6	TGCAGCGTAAAGGAAGGGGCTGGGGCCAACGTCCTGACTTTC	CSVKEGAGANVLTF
once	-	TRBV18	TRBJ2-2	TGTGCCAGCTCACCAACAGTTAACACCGGGGAGCTGTTTTTT	CASSPTVNTGELFF
few	-	TRBV3-1/TRBV3-2	TRBJ2-3	TGTGCCAGCAGCCAAGAAGGAGGCAGTGGTACGCAGTATTTT	CASSQEGGSGTQYF
-	-	TRBV11-2	TRBJ1-2	TGTGCCAGCAGCCCCGGACACGACCGGGGCTACACCTTC	CASSPGHDRGYTF
-	-	TRBV2	TRBJ1-1	TGTGCCAGCAGTGAAGAAGAAGGGGGCACTGAAGCTTTCTTT	CASSEEEGGTEAFF
-	TRBD1	TRBV5-6	TRBJ1-2	TGTGCCAGCAGCTCCTTGGACAGGGGCTATGGCTACACCTTC	CASSSLDRGYGYTF
-	-	TRBV28	TRBJ1-4	TGTGCCAGCAGTGAACCGGGGGGCCTTTTCAATGAAAAACTGTTTTTT	CASSEPGGLFNEKLFF
-	TRBD1	TRBV14	TRBJ2-7	TGTGCCAGCAGCCAAGCTGTAGGTGACAGGGTATTCGAGCAGTACTTC	CASSQAVGDRVFEQYF
-	TRBD2	TRBV10-3	TRBJ2-3	TGTGCCATCAGTAGCCGACTAGCGGGGGTGAGCACAGATACGCAGTATTTT	CAISSRLAGVSTDTQYF
medium-sized	-	TRBV2	TRBJ2-7	TGTGCCAGCAAGGATTGGCGCGGCTCCTACGAGCAGTACTTC	CASKDWRGSYEQYF
few	-	TRBV14	TRBJ1-3	TGTGCCAGCAGCCAAGATTGGGCAGTCGACTCTGGAAACACCATATATTTT	CASSQDWAVDSGNTIYF
many	TRBD1	TRBV5-1	TRBJ1-2	TGCGCCAGCCGACAGGGGGATGGCTACACCTTC	CASRQGDGYTF
-	-	TRBV27	TRBJ2-7	TGTGCCAGCGGGGCAACTACCTACGAGCAGTACTTC	CASGATTYEQYF
-	-	TRBV7-9	TRBJ2-3	TGTGCCAGCAGCCACACAGATACGCAGTATTTT	CASSHTDTQYF
once	TRBD1	TRBV19	TRBJ1-3	TGTGCCAGTACCTCGACAGGGGCTGGAAACACCATATATTTT	CASTSTGAGNTIYF
-	-	TRBV11-2	TRBJ2-4	TGTGCCAGCAGCCCGACCTGGCAGGCCCTAGCCAAAAACATTCAGTACTTC	CASSPTWQALAKNIQYF
-	TRBD2	TRBV27	TRBJ2-3	TGTGCCAGCAGCCTAGCGGGGAGTTTTGGAGATACGCAGTATTTT	CASSLAGSFGDTQYF
-	-	TRBV27	TRBJ1-1	TGTGCCAGCAGTAGGGGTCGCCTCAACACTGAAGCTTTCTTT	CASSRGRLNTEAFF
-	TRBD2	TRBV30	TRBJ2-3	TGTGCCTGGAGTGTACTAGCGGTTGCGCAGTATTTT	CAWSVLAVAQYF
-	TRBD1	TRBV19	TRBJ1-2	TGTGCCAGTAGTATAGGCCGGACAGGGGAACTCAACTATGGCTACACCTTC	CASSIGRTGELNYGYTF
-	-	TRBV4-2	TRBJ1-3	TGTGCCAGCAGCCAAGATCTGAGGGTCCGGGGAAACACCATATATTTT	CASSQDLRVRGNTIYF
-	TRBD1	TRBV3-1/TRBV3-2	TRBJ2-2	TGTGCCAGCAGCCAAGATTCGGGGAGAGGGGGCATAACCGGGGAGCTGTTTTTT	CASSQDSGRGGITGELFF
-	TRBD1	TRBV6-5	TRBJ1-2	TGTGCCAGCAGGGAGACAGGGCTGGGGGGCTACACCTTC	CASRETGLGGYTF
-	TRBD1	TRBV28	TRBJ1-2	TGTGCCAGCATCCTTGGGACCGACAGGGATGGCTACACCTTC	CASILGTDRDGYTF
-	TRBD1	TRBV12-5	TRBJ2-3	TGTGCTAGTGGCCGCGGACAGGGCGGATCAGATACGCAGTATTTT	CASGRGQGGSDTQYF
few	-	TRBV30	TRBJ1-2	TGTGCCTGGAGTGTAAGCAAACAGGGACGGGGCTACACCTTC	CAWSVSKQGRGYTF
-	TRBD1	TRBV6-4	TRBJ2-1	TGTGCCAGCAGTTCCCGGGACAGGGGGCTCGATGAGCAGTTCTTC	CASSSRDRGLDEQFF
-	-	TRBV5-1	TRBJ1-4	TGCGCCAGCAGTTCCGGACACGGTGAGAATGAAAAACTGTTTTTT	CASSSGHGENEKLFF
-	TRBD1	TRBV24-1	TRBJ2-1	TGTGCCACCAGACAAACCGGGACAGGGGTATACAATGAGCAGTTCTTC	CATRQTGTGVYNEQFF
-	-	TRBV12-3/TRBV12-4	TRBJ1-2	TGTGCCAGCAGCTTCACAGGGAGGGGCGGCTACACCTTC	CASSFTGRGGYTF
-	-	TRBV6-5	TRBJ2-5	TGTGCCAGCAGTTACCATATAACTGAGACCCAGTACTTC	CASSYHITETQYF
-	TRBD1	TRBV6-2/TRBV6-3	TRBJ2-5	TGTGCCAGCAGCCCCGGGACAGGGGACGTTGAGACCCAGTACTTC	CASSPGTGDVETQYF
-	TRBD1	TRBV5-6	TRBJ1-6	TGTGCCAGCAGCCCGGGACAGCAATATTCACCCCTCCACTTT	CASSPGQQYSPLHF
few	TRBD1	TRBV24-1	TRBJ2-1	TGTGCCACCAGTGGAACAGGGGTCGCTGAGCAGTTCTTC	CATSGTGVAEQFF